The T cell receptor (beta chain) under discussion was sequenced for a study of beta chain features in type 1 diabetes. The entirety of the isolated RNA underwent reverse transcription, so expressed TCRB transcripts were sequenced. Measured with immunoSEQ multiplex PCR; TCRdb has only the in-frame clones, and not every one. This table has under 500,000 clones, over 25% appearing once. Trimming shortened V by 8 bases and J by 6 bases, and 17 bases separated the two germline ends. Germline V CDR1 and CDR2: MNHEY, SVGAGI. The length of the CDR3 is 13 residues. Overall study findings and caveats: When VDJ junctions were examined, type 1 diabetes patients showed fewer insertions and more deletions.

This clone came up once. Antigen unknown. Each sorted fraction was over 95% pure. The TCR comes from a man between 18 and 29 years old in good health. The J gene is TRBJ2-7, the V gene TRBV6-5, with D perhaps matching TRBD1 (5 bases). Sequenced material: naive CD4+ T cells from blood. CDR3: CASGAYVRGEQYF. In DNA, the CDR3 is TGTGCCAGCGGGGCCTACGTGAGAGGCGAGCAGTACTTC.